This record concerns one TCR beta chain sequence. The sample belongs to a study of blood T cell repertoires in COVID-19. For the study at large: Samples representing acute and convalescent COVID-19 were sourced from the United States, Italy and Spain.

Under the authors' procedure: Cell counts per sample came from amplifying reference gene primers. Assay: immunoSEQ multiplex PCR; the TCRdb copy retains only in-frame clones and omits some. That table is the source of V, J and clone size, and D and trimming were worked out from the DNA. The table has approximately 150,000 clones, over 80% seen once. Germline trimming cut 3 bases from V and 7 bases from J; bases unmatched to any gene: 3. Germline values: CDR1 LGHDT, CDR2 YNNKEL (reference sequence). This CDR3 region has 14 residues. The chain is built from TRBV3-1 (or the pseudogene TRBV3-2) and TRBJ1-6; the match to TRBD1 covers 7 bases. The specimen sequenced was peripheral blood. The receptor was derived from a woman in her forties or fifties with acute or convalescent COVID-19. Written as DNA, the CDR3 is TGTGCCAGCAGCCAGCGGGACAGAAATTCACCCCTCCACTTT. Residues: CASSQRDRNSPLHF.